Below, one T cell receptor beta chain is given with its context. The CDR3 contains 15 residues. V gave up 3 bases and J gave up 0 bases, with 10 bases separating them. Per the germline V gene, CDR1 is KGHSH and CDR2 is LQKENI. This entry comes from a study of T-cell reconstitution after alpha-beta-depleted transplantation in children. Using unique molecular identifiers, the investigators prepared the TCRbeta library. TCRdb re-called the PCR reads with MiXCR, one entry per CDR3 protein. The sample shows roughly 500,000 distinct CDR3 sequences, about 33% of them seen only once. V usage is TRBV18 and J usage is TRBJ2-3, with D hard to call. Sequencing used PBMCs from the stem cell graft donor, obtained from the stem cell graft. The TCR originated in a human donor who donated a stem cell graft to a child with aplastic anemia. CDR3 sequence (DNA): TGTGCCAGCTCACCTGGGATTTCTAGCACAGATACGCAGTATTTT. Its translation is CASSPGISSTDTQYF.